The 15 T cell receptor beta chains below were found in one sample sequenced in a study of OX40 agonist ivuxolimab in advanced cancers. Using immunoSEQ multiplex PCR, the repertoire was profiled, and TCRdb retains in-frame clones only, with some absent. The sample shows tens of thousands of clones, around nine tenths of them seen only once. Sequences were derived from CD4+ or CD8+ T cells sorted from blood, sampled in a trial of the OX40 agonist ivuxolimab. The receptors stem from an adult with an advanced solid tumor such as melanoma, head and neck, liver or kidney cancer.

This sequence joins TRBV27 and TRBJ1-2; no definite D call. Trimming took 0 bases from V and 6 from J, leaving 11 bases between them. CDR1 MNHEY and CDR2 SMNVEV come from the germline V gene (reference sequence). The CDR3 contains 14 residues. Written as DNA, the CDR3 is TGTGCCAGCAGTTTATCGAGTCATCTTGATGGCTACACCTTC. Amino acid sequence: CASSLSSHLDGYTF.

J is TRBJ2-4 and V is TRBV7-9; 8 nucleotides match TRBD1. The CDR3 loop spans 15 amino acids. Germline V lookup: CDR1 SEHNR, CDR2 FQNEAQ (reference sequence). J was trimmed by 1 base and V by 4 bases; bases with no gene match: 3. CDR3 sequence reads: CASSSGGAAKNIQYF. For the CDR3, the DNA is TGTGCCAGCAGCTCAGGGGGCGCGGCCAAAAACATTCAGTACTTC.

This chain joins TRBV19 and TRBJ1-1; the D is unclear. Deletions cut 3 bases from V and 2 bases from J, with 13 bases between. This CDR3 region has 15 residues. CDR1 is LNHDA, CDR2 SQIVND, per germline (reference sequence). DNA of the CDR3: TGTGCCAGTAGTATCACGCCCCCCAGCAACACTGAAGCTTTCTTT. Translation gives CASSITPPSNTEAFF.

J is TRBJ2-7 and V is TRBV7-9; D not certain. This CDR3 is built from 15 residues. The germline V and J ends were trimmed by 4 bases and 0 bases, with 13 bases remaining between them. Germline CDR1 is SEHNR and CDR2 is FQNEAQ (reference sequence). The CDR3 sequence is CASSSPDSPSYEQYF. DNA for the CDR3: TGTGCCAGCAGCTCGCCTGACTCGCCCTCCTACGAGCAGTACTTC.

V and J are TRBV5-1 and TRBJ2-3; no definite D call. Trimming took 5 bases from V and 0 from J, leaving 22 bases between them. This CDR3 region has 18 residues. Germline values: CDR1 SGHRS, CDR2 YFSETQ. Here the CDR3 DNA reads TGCGCCAGCAGGCCCCGGGCCACCATTTTACCCAGCACAGATACGCAGTATTTT. It is translated as CASRPRATILPSTDTQYF.

V and J are TRBV6-6 and TRBJ2-7, with D unresolved. Trimming removed 6 bases at V and 2 bases at J, with 8 bases between. This CDR3 comprises 12 residues. From germline, CDR1 is MNHNY and CDR2 SVGAGI (reference sequence). This chain's CDR3 is CASSPGPYEQYF. The CDR3 bases are TGTGCCAGCAGCCCTGGGCCCTACGAGCAGTACTTC.

The gene calls are TRBV10-3 and TRBJ2-1; TRBD1 aligns across 10 bases. CDR1 and CDR2 from the germline V gene are ENHRY and SYGVKD. The V gene end was trimmed by 2 bases and the J gene end by 7 bases; junction bases not matched to a gene: 5. There are 15 residues in the CDR3. In DNA form, the CDR3 reads TGTGCCATCAGTGAGAGGGACAGGGGTAGGAATGAGCAGTTCTTC. This translates into CAISERDRGRNEQFF.

To note about this clone: Compared with germline, one end of the junction differs, possibly owing to a read error. This chain links TRBV4-1 with TRBJ2-5; 8 bases align to TRBD1. CDR3 length: 20 amino acids. Germline values: CDR1 MGHRA, CDR2 YSYEKL. CDR3 in DNA: TGCGCCAGCAGCCCAAGAGTAATGGCAACAGGGGGAAAGGAGGGAGAGAACCAGTACTTC. Its translation: CASSPRVMATGGKEGENQYF.

The chain combines TRBV6-1 with TRBJ2-3, with 9 bases identical to TRBD1. The CDR3 contains 15 residues. V shed 3 bases and J 4 bases; nucleotides not matched to a gene: 5. Germline CDR1 MNHNS, CDR2 SASEGT. The CDR3 loop reads CASSETDRGPDTQYF. CDR3 nucleotides: TGTGCCAGCAGTGAGACGGACAGGGGACCAGATACGCAGTATTTT.

This clone was seen only once. The chain uses TRBV2 and TRBJ1-1; possible D gene TRBD1, 5 bases. The germline V and J ends were trimmed by 7 bases and 1 base, with 10 bases remaining between them. The CDR3 extends over 13 amino acids. Germline-derived CDR1 and CDR2 are SNHLY and FYNNEI. Here the CDR3 DNA reads TGTGCCAGCATTGGCAGGGCGAACACTGAAGCTTTCTTT. Translation: CASIGRANTEAFF.

V usage is TRBV10-2 and J usage is TRBJ1-1; no clear D gene. The V gene lost 5 bases and the J gene lost 1 base, with 8 bases spanning the gap. Germline-derived CDR1 and CDR2 are WSHSY and SAAADI. This CDR3 is 13 amino acids long. The CDR3 protein is CASSNNPNTEAFF. CDR3 nucleotide sequence: TGCGCCAGCAGTAACAACCCGAACACTGAAGCTTTCTTT.

V is TRBV5-1 and J is TRBJ2-3; 10 positions agree with TRBD2. Unmatched junction bases numbered 6, after V lost 3 bases and J lost 2 bases. CDR1 SGHRS and CDR2 YFSETQ come from the germline V gene. The CDR3 contains 16 residues. This chain's CDR3 is CASSSGLARDTDTQYF. CDR3 nucleotide sequence: TGCGCCAGCAGCTCGGGACTAGCGAGGGACACAGATACGCAGTATTTT.

This rearrangement joins TRBV5-1 to TRBJ2-1; 9 bases are shared with TRBD2. The CDR3 length is 14 residues. Germline values: CDR1 SGHRS, CDR2 YFSETQ. Trimming took 0 bases from V and 8 from J; bases not matched to a gene: 3. The DNA for the CDR3 is TGCGCCAGCAGCTTGGGACTAGCGGTGGATGAGCAGTTCTTC. This translates into CASSLGLAVDEQFF. Full variable domain (outside the CDR3, taken from reference TRBV5-1 and TRBJ2-1): KAGVTQTPRYLIKTRGQQVTLSCSPISGHRSVSWYQQTPGQGLQFLFEYFSETQRNKGNFPGRFSGRQFSNSRSEMNVSTLELGDSALYLCASSLGLAVDEQFFGPGTRLTVL.

The chain joins TRBV7-9 to TRBJ2-1; 12 bases agree with TRBD2. Germline V gene sequence: CDR1 SEHNR, CDR2 FQNEAQ (reference sequence). Losses at the gene ends were 5 bases for V and 8 bases for J; bases not matched to a gene: 13. This CDR3 region has 17 residues. The CDR3 nucleotides are TGTGCCAGCAGCACCCACCAAACTAGCGGGAGGTTGTATGAGCAGTTCTTC. Encoded protein: CASSTHQTSGRLYEQFF.

The J gene is TRBJ2-3, the V gene TRBV10-1; D is unresolved. The germline V gene encodes CDR1 WNHNN and CDR2 SYGVQD (reference sequence). The CDR3 runs to 16 residues. Trimming removed 0 bases at V and 1 base at J, with 11 bases between. The chain's CDR3 is CASSESVGRGTDTQYF. CDR3 coding DNA: TGCGCCAGCAGTGAGTCAGTGGGCCGGGGCACAGATACGCAGTATTTT.